These 25 T cell receptor beta chains came from one sample sequenced in a study of T cells in Graves' hyperthyroidism and ophthalmopathy. Amplified TCR beta CDR3 regions came from RNA transcripts. A set of HTBI primers served as the primers for a first-round RT-PCR of the TCR CDR3. TCRdb reprocessed the multiplex PCR reads via MiXCR and lists one record per CDR3 protein. Here the sample spans some 270,000 distinct CDR3 sequences, roughly 13% being singletons. Source material: blood. These receptors originate from a woman aged 35 to 49 with Graves' hyperthyroidism.

In its sample, this clonotype was seen many times. This chain joins TRBV15 and TRBJ1-4; possible D gene TRBD1, 5 bases. With 0 bases removed from V and 3 bases from J, the gap between germline ends came to 11 bases. The CDR3 contains 16 residues. CDR1 and CDR2 from the germline V gene are LNHNV and YYDKDF (reference sequence). CDR3 nucleotide sequence: TGTGCCACCAGCAGAGATCAGGGCAGCCCTAATGAAAAACTGTTTTTT. It yields the protein CATSRDQGSPNEKLFF.

The chain carries TRBV3-1 and TRBJ2-2; 12 bases are a match to TRBD2. CDR1 is LGHDT, CDR2 YNNKEL, per germline (reference sequence). The length of the CDR3 is 18 residues. After removal of 3 bases from V and 2 bases from J, the junction contained 7 bases not matched to a gene. CDR3 loop: CASSQAGTSGSNTGELFF. In DNA, the CDR3 is TGTGCCAGCAGCCAGGCCGGGACTAGCGGGTCAAACACCGGGGAGCTGTTTTTT.

This clonotype was seen a few times. This may come from a read error, since a much larger clone is one base off. No conserved phenylalanine or tryptophan is present at the end of the CDR3, so a read error is the likely explanation. The V call is TRBV9, the J call TRBJ2-1, with 7 bases lining up with TRBD2. Germline assignment: CDR1 SGDLS and CDR2 YYNGEE. This CDR3 spans 16 amino acids. V lost 4 bases and J lost 5; bases outside the gene matches: 12. CDR3 in DNA: TGTGCCAGCAGCTCTCAATGGGGAGGGGAGGACAATGAGCAGTTCCTC. Translation: CASSSQWGGEDNEQFL.

This sequence joins TRBV5-1 and TRBJ1-4; D call uncertain. CDR1 is SGHRS and CDR2 is YFSETQ in the germline V gene. CDR3 length: 16 amino acids. Between the trimmed V and J ends, which lost 3 bases and 0 bases, there was a span of 12 bases. In nucleotides, the CDR3 is TGCGCCAGCAGCTCAGCAGGCATAACAACTAATGAAAAACTGTTTTTT. Its translation: CASSSAGITTNEKLFF.

At least ten counts were recorded for this clonotype. The chain joins TRBV28 to TRBJ1-4; 8 bases are shared with TRBD1. Germline V lookup: CDR1 MDHEN, CDR2 SYDVKM. This CDR3 comprises 15 residues. After removal of 2 bases from V and 8 bases from J, the junction contained 7 bases not matched to a gene. The CDR3 sequence: CASSLIGQGSEKLFF. CDR3 DNA sequence: TGTGCCAGCAGTTTAATTGGACAGGGTAGCGAAAAACTGTTTTTT. Complete variable domain (other parts from reference TRBV28 and TRBJ1-4): DVKVTQSSRYLVKRTGEKVFLECVQDMDHENMFWYRQDPGLGLRLIYFSYDVKMKEKGDIPEGYSVSREKKERFSLILESASTNQTSMYLCASSLIGQGSEKLFFGSGTQLSVL.

The chain uses TRBV12-5 and TRBJ2-1; 11 nucleotides align to TRBD2. The CDR3 is 16 residues long. Trimming at V came to 0 bases and at J to 8 bases, leaving 6 bases not matched to a gene. Germline V gene lookup returns CDR1 LGHNT and CDR2 FRNRAP. CDR3 loop: CASGLVRASGRHEQFF. The CDR3 DNA follows: TGTGCTAGTGGTTTGGTACGAGCTAGCGGGAGGCATGAGCAGTTCTTC.

There are many counts of this clonotype. The gene calls are TRBV24-1 and TRBJ1-5; D gene unclear. This CDR3 has 15 residues. Germline V gene lookup returns CDR1 KGHDR and CDR2 SFDVKD. The V and J ends lost 0 bases and 2 bases respectively, with 7 bases between them. Here the CDR3 reads CATSDLFQGNQPQHF. The DNA of the CDR3 is TGTGCCACCAGTGATTTGTTTCAGGGCAATCAGCCCCAGCATTTT.

The chain recombines TRBV5-6 with TRBJ1-3; D is unresolved. Germline CDR1 reads SGHDT; CDR2 reads YYEEEE. Trimming took 4 bases from V and 4 from J, leaving 12 bases between them. The CDR3 sequence is 14 residues long. CDR3 region: CASSTQTGGNTIYF. The CDR3 nucleotides are TGTGCCAGCAGCACCCAGACGGGAGGAAACACCATATATTTT.

The table lists this clonotype with many counts. The rearrangement joins TRBV6-1 to TRBJ1-5; a possible D gene is TRBD1 (5 bases). Looked up from germline, CDR1 is MNHNS and CDR2 is SASEGT. The CDR3 extends over 15 amino acids. V lost 6 bases to trimming and J lost 3 bases, with 15 bases between them. The DNA of the CDR3 is TGTGCCAGCAGCAGGGTTTGGGACTTCAATCAGCCCCAGCATTTT. Amino acids: CASSRVWDFNQPQHF.

This clonotype was seen ten or more times. V gene TRBV12-3 or TRBV12-4 combines with J gene TRBJ2-7; D not resolved. The CDR3 runs to 13 residues. CDR3: CAPPGPPSYEQYF. CDR3 sequence (DNA): TGTGCTCCCCCGGGTCCACCTTCCTACGAGCAGTACTTC.

This clonotype was detected ten times or more. The rearrangement uses TRBV5-5 and TRBJ2-7; the match to TRBD2 covers 8 bases. The CDR3 contains 13 residues. With 3 bases clipped from V and 5 bases from J, the junction kept 4 bases outside the gene matches. Germline V gives CDR1 SGHKS, CDR2 YYEKEE (reference sequence). This chain's CDR3 is CASSYGRADEQYF. In DNA, the CDR3 is TGTGCCAGCAGCTACGGGAGGGCCGACGAGCAGTACTTC.

This clonotype was counted ten times or more. This chain joins TRBV6-1 and TRBJ2-1, with D hard to call. The V end was cut by 0 bases, the J end by 0 bases, with 6 bases between. The germline V gene has CDR1 MNHNS and CDR2 SASEGT. The CDR3 totals 15 residues. The CDR3 sequence is CASSEAHNSYNEQFF. Written as DNA, the CDR3 is TGTGCCAGCAGTGAAGCGCACAACTCCTACAATGAGCAGTTCTTC.

With respect to this clonotype: An end of the junction differs from the germline gene, which may be a read error. J is TRBJ1-4 and V is TRBV12-3 or TRBV12-4; D is unresolved. CDR3 length: 20 residues. This CDR3 is CASSPLGLSLSPATNEKLLF. CDR3 sequence (DNA): TGTGCCAGCAGTCCTCTCGGTCTTTCCCTCTCCCCTGCAACTAATGAAAAACTGCTTTTT.

Many counts were recorded for this clonotype. The chain combines TRBV27 with TRBJ2-3; tentatively, D is TRBD1 (5 bases). Trimming removed 7 bases from V and 0 bases from J, with 8 bases in between. The length of the CDR3 is 13 residues. The germline V gene encodes CDR1 MNHEY and CDR2 SMNVEV (reference sequence). As DNA, the CDR3 is TGTGCCAGCACACGGACAAGCACAGATACGCAGTATTTT. It yields the protein CASTRTSTDTQYF.

The rearrangement links TRBV28 to TRBJ2-2; a weak D match, TRBD2 (5 bases). Germline V gene sequence: CDR1 MDHEN, CDR2 SYDVKM. The germline V and J ends were trimmed by 10 bases and 7 bases, with 13 bases remaining between them. The CDR3 consists of 12 residues. The CDR3, as DNA: TGTGCCACTAGCCAAGATTACGGGGAGCTGTTTTTT. It encodes CATSQDYGELFF.

The sample holds many counts of this clonotype. This chain connects TRBV4-1 to TRBJ2-7, with D perhaps matching TRBD1 (6 bases). The CDR3 spans 14 residues. The V and J ends lost 5 bases and 4 bases respectively, with 15 bases between them. From germline, CDR1 is MGHRA and CDR2 YSYEKL. Here the CDR3 DNA reads TGCGCCAGCAGCGTTTTTTCAGGGGAATACGAGCAGTACTTC. The encoded protein is CASSVFSGEYEQYF.

The table lists this clonotype with many counts. V usage is TRBV7-9 and J usage is TRBJ1-3; a weak D match, TRBD1 (6 bases). Trimming shortened V by 5 bases and J by 0 bases, and 11 bases separated the two germline ends. In germline, CDR1 is SEHNR, CDR2 FQNEAQ (reference sequence). The CDR3 covers 15 residues. CDR3 DNA: TGTGCCAGCAGCCGAAACAGGGTCTCTGGAAACACCATATATTTT. This gives the protein CASSRNRVSGNTIYF.

The chain combines TRBV19 with TRBJ2-5, with no clear D. The V gene lost 7 bases and the J gene lost 5 bases, with 14 bases spanning the gap. The CDR3 consists of 13 residues. Germline V CDR1 and CDR2: LNHDA, SQIVND (reference sequence). This chain's CDR3 is CASKSPNWETQYF. CDR3 DNA: TGTGCCAGTAAAAGCCCGAACTGGGAGACCCAGTACTTC.

This clonotype appeared a few times. The chain employs TRBV19 and TRBJ1-1, with D possibly TRBD1 on 5 matching bases. Germline CDR1 and CDR2: LNHDA and SQIVND (reference sequence). Trimming removed 11 bases from V and 7 bases from J, with 14 bases in between. The CDR3 sequence is 11 residues long. CDR3 amino acids: CAGRGWREAFF. CDR3 in DNA: TGTGCCGGTCGGGGGTGGCGTGAAGCTTTCTTT.

This clonotype appeared many times. This CDR3 is CATRPTSGETQYF. The CDR3 bases are TGTGCCACCAGGCCTACTAGCGGCGAGACCCAGTACTTC. This chain connects TRBV24-1 to TRBJ2-5, with 8 bases that match TRBD2. The trim removed 7 bases at V and 5 bases at J, leaving 5 bases unmatched. CDR1 KGHDR and CDR2 SFDVKD come from the germline V gene. The CDR3 sequence is 13 residues long.

This sequence joins TRBV28 and TRBJ2-5, with a tentative D call TRBD2 (5 bases). The V gene lost 3 bases and the J gene lost 1 base, with 15 bases spanning the gap. Germline V CDR1 and CDR2: MDHEN, SYDVKM. The CDR3 sequence is 16 residues long. The CDR3 bases are TGTGCCAGCAGTTTCTTTTCCAGCGGAGCCCAAGAGACCCAGTACTTC. This codes for CASSFFSSGAQETQYF.

The chain employs TRBV27 and TRBJ2-2; the D call may be TRBD1 or TRBD2 (5 bases each). This CDR3 comprises 16 residues. Germline V lookup: CDR1 MNHEY, CDR2 SMNVEV (reference sequence). Deletions cut 1 base from V and 7 bases from J, with 16 bases between. The DNA for the CDR3 is TGTGCCAGCAGTTTATTAGGGGAGAGGGTGAGCGGGGAGCTGTTTTTT. The encoded protein is CASSLLGERVSGELFF.

This clonotype was counted ten times or more. The V and J genes are TRBV5-1 and TRBJ1-4, with TRBD1 matching 8 bases. With V trimmed by 3 bases and J by 0 bases, 4 bases remained unmatched. Germline V gene data show CDR1 as SGHRS and CDR2 as YFSETQ. This CDR3 is 16 amino acids long. The DNA of the CDR3 is TGCGCCAGCAGCTGGATGACAGGGGCAACTAATGAAAAACTGTTTTTT. It encodes CASSWMTGATNEKLFF.

This clonotype was seen repeatedly, ten times or more. The chain couples TRBV3-1 to TRBJ1-4; D gene unclear. Germline CDR1 and CDR2: LGHDT and YNNKEL (reference sequence). CDR3 size: 14 residues. Trimming left V 1 base short and J 8 bases short, with 11 bases between. The CDR3: CASSQAVASEKLFF. CDR3 bases: TGTGCCAGCAGCCAAGCGGTCGCGTCAGAAAAACTGTTTTTT.

The sample holds many counts of this clonotype. This chain uses TRBV13 with TRBJ2-2, with D hard to call. The CDR3 loop spans 15 amino acids. Between the trimmed V and J ends, which lost 2 bases and 0 bases, there was a span of 7 bases. Germline CDR1 reads PRHDT; CDR2 reads FYEKMQ (reference sequence). Written as DNA, the CDR3 is TGTGCCAGCAGCTTATCAGCGTCGAACACCGGGGAGCTGTTTTTT. Translating gives CASSLSASNTGELFF.